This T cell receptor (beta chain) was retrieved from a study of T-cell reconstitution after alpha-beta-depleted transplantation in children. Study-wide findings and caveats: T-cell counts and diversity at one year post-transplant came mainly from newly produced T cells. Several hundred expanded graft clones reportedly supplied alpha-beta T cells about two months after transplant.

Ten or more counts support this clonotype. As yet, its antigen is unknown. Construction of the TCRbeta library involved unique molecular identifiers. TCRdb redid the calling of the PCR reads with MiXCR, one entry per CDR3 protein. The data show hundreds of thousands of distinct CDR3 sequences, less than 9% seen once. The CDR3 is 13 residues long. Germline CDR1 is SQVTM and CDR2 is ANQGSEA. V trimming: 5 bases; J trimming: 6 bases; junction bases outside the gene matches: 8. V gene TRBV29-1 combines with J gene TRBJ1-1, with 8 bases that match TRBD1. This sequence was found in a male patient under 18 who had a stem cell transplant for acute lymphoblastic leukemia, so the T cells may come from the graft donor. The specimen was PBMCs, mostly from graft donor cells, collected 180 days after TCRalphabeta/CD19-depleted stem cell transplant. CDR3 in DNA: TGCAGCGTTATAAAACAGGGGGGCGCTGAAGCTTTCTTT. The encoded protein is CSVIKQGGAEAFF.